This note documents a single T cell receptor beta chain sequence. Trimming removed 5 bases from V and 2 bases from J; junction bases left unmatched: 1. Germline CDR1 reads SGHNT; CDR2 reads YENEEA. There are 13 residues in the CDR3. In the original workflow: The authors estimated nucleated cell counts from reference gene primer amplification. Method: immunoSEQ multiplex PCR; TCRdb's copy keeps in-frame clones and lacks some. From that table come the V and J calls and clone size; the DNA was used to work out D and trimming. This table holds some 99,000 clones, 70% to 90% found once. The source of the sample is a study of blood T cell repertoires in COVID-19. In the study overall: Spain, Italy and the United States supplied samples that represented acute and convalescent COVID-19. T cells, B-cell-depleted T cells, or PBMCs supplied cDNA or gDNA.

V usage is TRBV11-3 and J usage is TRBJ2-5, with 8 bases that match TRBD2. Sequenced material: peripheral blood. This clonotype was obtained from a man in his sixties or seventies with acute or convalescent COVID-19. The CDR3 protein is CASSPGGQETQYF. The CDR3 DNA reads TGTGCCAGCAGCCCGGGGGGGCAAGAGACCCAGTACTTC.